These T cell receptor beta chains were read from a single sample in a study of T-cell reconstitution after alpha-beta-depleted transplantation in children. TCRdb analysed the PCR reads with MiXCR anew, one entry per CDR3 protein. Here the sample spans 230,000 or so distinct CDR3 sequences, roughly a tenth being singletons. This specimen was PBMCs from the stem cell graft donor, taken from the stem cell graft. These TCRs come from a human donor who donated a stem cell graft to a child with SCID. Each CDR3 is given with its conserved first and last residue. The D gene is left open where the match is weak. The listing skips clone size in some rows; elsewhere it reads once, few, many or a size class.

j_call clone_size d_call v_call cdr3_nt cdr3_aa
TRBJ1-1 many . TRBV7-9 TGTGCCAGCAGCCCCATTCGGATAGGCCTAAACACTGAAGCTTTCTTT CASSPIRIGLNTEAFF
TRBJ2-2 few TRBD2 TRBV5-1 TGCGCCAGCAGCGGGGGGGAGGACACCGGGGAGCTGTTTTTT CASSGGEDTGELFF
TRBJ2-2 many . TRBV27 TGTGCCAGCAGTTTAATGACCGGGGTAGGCACCGGGGAGCTGTTTTTT CASSLMTGVGTGELFF
TRBJ2-7 . . TRBV6-1 TGTGCCAGCAGTGAAGCCCCTGGACAGCACCACGAGCAGTACTTC CASSEAPGQHHEQYF
TRBJ1-2 many . TRBV20-1 TGCAGTGCTAGAGCGGGGGGGACGGATAACTATGGCTACACCTTC CSARAGGTDNYGYTF
TRBJ1-1 many TRBD1 TRBV2 TGTGCCAGCAGGCAAAACCTGGGACAGGACACTGAAGCTTTCTTT CASRQNLGQDTEAFF
TRBJ1-4 many . TRBV12-3/TRBV12-4 TGTGCCAGCAGTAGGGACGAGAAAAGGCTGTTTTTT CASSRDEKRLFF
TRBJ2-4 many TRBD1 TRBV7-9 TGTGCCAGCAGCTTAGGACAGGGGGTTGCCAAAAACATTCAGTACTTC CASSLGQGVAKNIQYF
TRBJ2-1 many TRBD2 TRBV28 TGTGCCACCGTAGCGGGGGGGGCCCCCAGCTCCTACAATGAGCAGTTCTTC CATVAGGAPSSYNEQFF
TRBJ1-6 many . TRBV27 TGTGCCAGCAGTTGGCGGGAAAATTCACCCCTCCACTTT CASSWRENSPLHF
TRBJ2-1 few . TRBV20-1 TGCAGTGCTTACGGGTCGCCCCTCAAATCGAGGGCGTGGTCCGATGAGCAGTTCTTC CSAYGSPLKSRAWSDEQFF
TRBJ2-6 many . TRBV19 TGTGCCAGTAGTGTCAGGGTAGATGGGGCCAACGTCCTGACTTTC CASSVRVDGANVLTF
TRBJ2-7 many TRBD1 TRBV4-3 TGCGCCAGCAGCCAAGGTGGACAGGGGGCGTTCACCCAGTACTTC CASSQGGQGAFTQYF
TRBJ2-5 many TRBD1 TRBV20-1 TGCAGTGCTAGGGGCAGCTCTGGACAGGGGGATATCTTACGAGAGACCCAGTACTTC CSARGSSGQGDILRETQYF
TRBJ2-7 many TRBD1 TRBV12-3/TRBV12-4 TGTGCCAGCAGTTCAACCGGGACAGGGGTACGGGAGCAGTACTTC CASSSTGTGVREQYF
TRBJ2-6 many . TRBV6-1 TGTGCCAGCAGTGAGGTCTCTGGGGCCAACGTCCTGACTTTC CASSEVSGANVLTF
TRBJ1-1 . . TRBV7-2 TGTGCCAGCAGCCTAGAGACAAGTCGGTCTTTCTTT CASSLETSRSFF